One and the same sample provided the 8 T cell receptor beta chains below, sequenced in a study of regulatory T cells in long-lasting Graves disease. Library construction for TCR beta used iRepertoire HTBI primers and Arm-PCR of CDR3 regions. Via MiXCR, TCRdb re-called the multiplex PCR reads, giving one row per CDR3 protein. This sample carries 410,000 or so distinct CDR3 sequences, under 15% of them seen once, and the ten largest clones take 16%. Sample time point: newly diagnosed GD, antithyroid drugs for less than 3 months. The TCR library was prepared using RNA isolated from PBMCs. This sample was shared with a second study, whose subject was T cells in Graves' hyperthyroidism and ophthalmopathy.

Material: peripheral blood mononuclear cells (PBMCs), obtained at new diagnosis, from a patient treated with antithyroid drugs. These receptors all stem from a young woman with Graves disease.

The J gene is TRBJ2-7, the V gene TRBV6-2 or TRBV6-3; 9 bases match TRBD1. The CDR3 covers 14 residues. Trimming removed 6 bases from V and 2 bases from J; junction bases left unmatched: 5. Germline values: CDR1 MNHEY, CDR2 SVGEGT. The CDR3 loop reads CASRWDRAPYEQYF. CDR3 DNA sequence: TGTGCCAGCAGGTGGGACAGGGCCCCCTACGAGCAGTACTTC.

The CDR3 region is CARVWGRENTEAFF. The CDR3 DNA follows: TGTGCCAGAGTCTGGGGCCGGGAGAACACTGAAGCTTTCTTT. This chain connects TRBV7-9 to TRBJ1-1; possible D gene TRBD1, 5 bases. The CDR3 contains 14 residues. Trimming removed 9 bases from V and 1 base from J, with 15 bases in between. Germline values: CDR1 SEHNR, CDR2 FQNEAQ (reference sequence).

In this sample, this clonotype turned up many times. This chain joins TRBV13 and TRBJ2-1, with D perhaps matching TRBD2 (5 bases). The ends were cut back, 3 bases at V and 10 bases at J, with 16 bases in the middle. Germline CDR1 and CDR2: PRHDT and FYEKMQ (reference sequence). The CDR3 contains 14 residues. The CDR3 region has the DNA TGTGCCAGCAGCTTCGGAACTAGTCGGAGGGAGCAGTTCTTC. This sequence encodes CASSFGTSRREQFF.

This clonotype was observed at least ten times. The DNA for the CDR3 is TGTGCCAGCAGTTTAGCCCCGACAGGGGCCTACGAGCAGTACTTC. It translates to CASSLAPTGAYEQYF. J is TRBJ2-7 and V is TRBV27, with 8 bases matching TRBD1. The CDR3 spans 15 residues. V shed 2 bases and J 2 bases; nucleotides not matched to a gene: 5. Germline V gene data show CDR1 as MNHEY and CDR2 as SMNVEV (reference sequence).

There are a few counts of this clonotype. V gene TRBV18 combines with J gene TRBJ2-5, with 13 bases that match TRBD2. J was trimmed by 4 bases and V by 0 bases; bases with no gene match: 8. Germline assignment: CDR1 KGHSH and CDR2 LQKENI. CDR3 size: 18 residues. The CDR3: CASSPPGLAGEFRETQYF. The CDR3 coding sequence is TGTGCCAGCTCACCACCCGGACTAGCGGGAGAATTTCGAGAGACCCAGTACTTC. The variable domain in full, completed from reference TRBV18 and TRBJ2-5, reads NAGVMQNPRHLVRRRGQEARLRCSPMKGHSHVYWYRQLPEEGLKFMVYLQKENIIDESGMPKERFSAEFPKEGPSILRIQQVVRGDSAAYFCASSPPGLAGEFRETQYFGPGTRLLVL.

The chain carries TRBV6-5 and TRBJ2-1, with D perhaps matching TRBD2 (7 bases). Deletions cut 4 bases from V and 6 bases from J, with 16 bases between. The CDR3 totals 15 residues. Germline CDR1 and CDR2: MNHEY and SVGAGI. The CDR3 nucleotides read TGTGCCAGCAGTTCAGGGAGGGGGAGAGGCAATGAGCAGTTCTTC. This sequence encodes CASSSGRGRGNEQFF.

This clonotype has more than one count but fewer than ten. The V gene is TRBV29-1, the J gene TRBJ2-5; 7 bases agree with TRBD1. The germline V gene encodes CDR1 SQVTM and CDR2 ANQGSEA. This CDR3 has 14 residues. Germline trimming cut 4 bases from V and 5 bases from J; bases unmatched to any gene: 10. CDR3 sequence reads: CSVAQGVSGETQYF. In DNA form, the CDR3 reads TGCAGCGTTGCCCAGGGGGTCTCCGGGGAGACCCAGTACTTC.

This chain links TRBV7-9 with TRBJ2-1; D remains unclear. Germline V gives CDR1 SEHNR, CDR2 FQNEAQ (reference sequence). The CDR3 is 12 amino acids. Trimming shortened V by 1 base and J by 10 bases, and 8 bases separated the two germline ends. The CDR3 DNA is TGTGCCAGCAGCTTAGTACGGGCAGAGCAGTTCTTC. Translating gives CASSLVRAEQFF.